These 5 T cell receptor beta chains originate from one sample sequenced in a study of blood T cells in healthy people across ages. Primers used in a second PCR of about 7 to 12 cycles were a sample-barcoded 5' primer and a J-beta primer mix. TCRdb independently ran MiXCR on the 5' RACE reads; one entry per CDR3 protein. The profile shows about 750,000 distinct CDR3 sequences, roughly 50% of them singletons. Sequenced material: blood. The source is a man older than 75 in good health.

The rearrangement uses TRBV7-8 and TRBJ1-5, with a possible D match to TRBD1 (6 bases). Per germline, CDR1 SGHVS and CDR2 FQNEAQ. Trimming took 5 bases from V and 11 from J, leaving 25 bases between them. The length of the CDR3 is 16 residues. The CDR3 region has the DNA TGTGCCAGCAGCCCCTCGGGGGGGGGCTATCCGAGAGCCCAGCATTTT. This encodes CASSPSGGGYPRAQHF.

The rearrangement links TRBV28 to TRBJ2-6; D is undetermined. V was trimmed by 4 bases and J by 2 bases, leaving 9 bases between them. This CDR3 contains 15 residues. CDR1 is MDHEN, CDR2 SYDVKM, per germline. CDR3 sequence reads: CASSSASTGANVLTF. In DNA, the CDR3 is TGTGCCAGCAGTTCAGCAAGTACTGGGGCCAACGTCCTGACTTTC.

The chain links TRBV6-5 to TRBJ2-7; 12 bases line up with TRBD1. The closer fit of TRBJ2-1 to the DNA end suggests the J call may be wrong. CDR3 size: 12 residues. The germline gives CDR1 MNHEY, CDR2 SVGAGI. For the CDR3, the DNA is TGTGCCAGCAGGGGGACAGGGGGCAAGCAGTTCTTC. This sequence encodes CASRGTGGKQFF.

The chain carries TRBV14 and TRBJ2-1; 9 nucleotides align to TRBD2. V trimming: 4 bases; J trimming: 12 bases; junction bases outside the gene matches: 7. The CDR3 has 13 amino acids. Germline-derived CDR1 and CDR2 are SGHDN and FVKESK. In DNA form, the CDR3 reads TGTGCCAGCAGCCTGGGACTAGCTGAGAGGCAGTTCTTC. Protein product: CASSLGLAERQFF.

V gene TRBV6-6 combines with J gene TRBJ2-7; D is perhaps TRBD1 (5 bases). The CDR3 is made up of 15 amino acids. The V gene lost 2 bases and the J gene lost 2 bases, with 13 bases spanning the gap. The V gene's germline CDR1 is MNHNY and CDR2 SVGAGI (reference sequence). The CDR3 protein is CASSYTQGSTYEQYF. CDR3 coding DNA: TGTGCCAGCAGTTACACCCAGGGTAGCACCTACGAGCAGTACTTC.